Below are 6 T cell receptor beta chains sequenced from a single sample in a study of T cells after posttransplantation cyclophosphamide. The naive gate required viable CD3+CD4+ or CD3+CD8+ cells with CCR7+CD45RA+CD45RO-CD95-CD27+CD28+ phenotype. The data were produced by immunoSEQ multiplex PCR, yet TCRdb's version contains in-frame clones alone and is incomplete. Seen here are tens of thousands of clones, 98% observed once, and the top ten hold approximately 0.16%. Sequencing input: naive CD4+ T cells sorted from PBMCs. These TCRs come from a man aged 40-49 years in good health, CMV-negative, and a related stem cell transplant donor.

The V call is TRBV6-5, the J call TRBJ1-1; perhaps TRBD1 as D (6 bases). This CDR3 contains 15 residues. Looked up from germline, CDR1 is MNHEY and CDR2 is SVGAGI. With 3 bases removed from V and 5 bases from J, the gap between germline ends came to 16 bases. CDR3 loop: CASSYGGGPGTEAFF. The CDR3 DNA is TGTGCCAGCAGTTATGGGGGGGGCCCGGGGACTGAAGCTTTCTTT.

The chain recombines TRBV9 with TRBJ2-5, with 14 bases lining up with TRBD2. The J call may not be correct, given that the DNA end is closer to TRBJ2-7. Germline V gene data show CDR1 as SGDLS and CDR2 as YYNGEE. The CDR3 sequence is 17 residues long. CDR3 nucleotide sequence: TGTGCCAGCAGCTCGGGACTAGCGGGAGCCGTTGTCTACGAGCAGTACTTC. Translating it yields CASSSGLAGAVVYEQYF.

This chain connects TRBV6-6 to TRBJ1-2, with 8 bases lining up with TRBD1. This CDR3 comprises 15 residues. J lost 3 bases, V lost 7 bases, and 10 bases had no gene match. Germline values: CDR1 MNHNY, CDR2 SVGAGI (reference sequence). The CDR3 region is CASTRRQGADYGYTF. The CDR3 DNA is TGTGCCAGCACCCGGAGGCAGGGGGCAGACTATGGCTACACCTTC.

This clone was observed once. The chain joins TRBV6-1 to TRBJ2-7; 9 positions match TRBD1. Trimming at V came to 3 bases and at J to 5 bases, leaving 8 bases not matched to a gene. This CDR3 is 15 amino acids long. Germline lookup yields CDR1 MNHNS and CDR2 SASEGT. The DNA for the CDR3 is TGTGCCAGCAGTGATCCGGGACAGGGAGTAAACGAGCAGTACTTC. As protein: CASSDPGQGVNEQYF.

V and J are TRBV7-2 and TRBJ2-5; D ambiguous. V lost 5 bases and J lost 5, with 15 bases in between. The CDR3 totals 14 residues. Germline assignment: CDR1 SGHTA and CDR2 FQGNSA. The CDR3 here is CASSPSLSKETQYF. Here the CDR3 DNA reads TGTGCCAGCAGCCCTAGTCTTTCGAAGGAGACCCAGTACTTC. Full variable domain (missing parts from reference TRBV7-2 and TRBJ2-5): GAGVSQSPSNKVTEKGKDVELRCDPISGHTALYWYRQSLGQGLEFLIYFQGNSAPDKSGLPSDRFSAERTGGSVSTLTIQRTQQEDSAVYLCASSPSLSKETQYFGPGTRLLVL.

The chain is built from TRBV7-8 and TRBJ2-5; TRBD2 might be the D (5 bases). Germline CDR1 and CDR2: SGHVS and FQNEAQ. The CDR3 loop spans 12 amino acids. Trimming cost V 3 bases and J 3 bases, with 5 bases left between them. The CDR3 protein is CASSLEEETQYF. CDR3 in DNA: TGTGCCAGCAGCTTGGAGGAAGAGACCCAGTACTTC.